This T cell receptor beta chain was retrieved from a study of CD8 T cells in Susac syndrome. The germline V gene encodes CDR1 DFQATT and CDR2 SNEGSKA (reference sequence). This CDR3 contains 15 residues. Trimming took 5 bases from V and 0 from J, leaving 15 bases between them. Reverse transcription of 0.5 to 1 ug RNA was performed with random hexamers. TCRdb fed the immunoSEQ multiplex PCR reads into MiXCR, producing one record per CDR3 protein. The table records hundreds of thousands of distinct CDR3 sequences, roughly 93% of them present only once. Sequenced material: CD4+ T cells from PBMCs. The sequence derives from a human donor with Susac syndrome. The rearrangement joins TRBV20-1 to TRBJ2-3, with D perhaps TRBD1 (6 bases). The CDR3 spells CSASNRDTSTDTQYF. The CDR3 region has the DNA TGCAGTGCTTCGAACCGGGACACGAGCACAGATACGCAGTATTTT.